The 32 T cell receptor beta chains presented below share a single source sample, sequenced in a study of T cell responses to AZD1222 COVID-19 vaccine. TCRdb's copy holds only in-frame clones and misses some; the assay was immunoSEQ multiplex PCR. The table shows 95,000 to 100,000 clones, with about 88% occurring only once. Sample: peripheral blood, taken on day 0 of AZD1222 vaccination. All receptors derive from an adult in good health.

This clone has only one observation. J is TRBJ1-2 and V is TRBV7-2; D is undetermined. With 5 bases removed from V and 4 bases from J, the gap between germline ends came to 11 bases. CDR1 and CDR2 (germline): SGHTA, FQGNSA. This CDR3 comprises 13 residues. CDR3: CASSRAASYGYTF. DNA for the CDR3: TGTGCCAGCAGCCGGGCAGCTTCCTATGGCTACACCTTC.

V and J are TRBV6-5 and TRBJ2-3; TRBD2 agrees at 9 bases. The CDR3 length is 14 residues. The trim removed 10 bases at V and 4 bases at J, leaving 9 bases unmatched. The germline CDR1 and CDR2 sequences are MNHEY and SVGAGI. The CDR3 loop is CATSRGGEADTQYF. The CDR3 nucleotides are TGTGCCACCTCGCGGGGGGGAGAGGCAGATACGCAGTATTTT.

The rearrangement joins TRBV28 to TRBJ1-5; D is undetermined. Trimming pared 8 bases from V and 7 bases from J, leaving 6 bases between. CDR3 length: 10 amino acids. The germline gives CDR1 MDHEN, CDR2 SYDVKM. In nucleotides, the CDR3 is TGTGCCAGCGAGGGACAGCCCCAGCATTTT. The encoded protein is CASEGQPQHF. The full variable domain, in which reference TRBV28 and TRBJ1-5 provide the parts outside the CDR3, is DVKVTQSSRYLVKRTGEKVFLECVQDMDHENMFWYRQDPGLGLRLIYFSYDVKMKEKGDIPEGYSVSREKKERFSLILESASTNQTSMYLCASEGQPQHFGDGTRLSIL.

DNA for the CDR3: TGTGCCACCAGTGAGCCGGCCGACTTTGGGGAGCTGTTTTTT. Translated, it gives CATSEPADFGELFF. This chain links TRBV24-1 with TRBJ2-2; D remains unclear. CDR1 and CDR2 from the germline V gene are KGHDR and SFDVKD. V shed 4 bases and J shed 8 bases, with 13 bases lying between them. The CDR3 is made up of 14 amino acids.

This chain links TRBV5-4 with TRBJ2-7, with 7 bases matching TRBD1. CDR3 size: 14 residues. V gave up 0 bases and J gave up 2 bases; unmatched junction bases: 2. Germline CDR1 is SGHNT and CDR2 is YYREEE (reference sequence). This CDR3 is CASSLVGQPYEQYF. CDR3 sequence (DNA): TGTGCCAGCAGCTTGGTGGGACAGCCCTACGAGCAGTACTTC. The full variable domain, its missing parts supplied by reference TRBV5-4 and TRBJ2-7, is ETGVTQSPTHLIKTRGQQVTLRCSSQSGHNTVSWYQQALGQGPQFIFQYYREEENGRGNFPPRFSGLQFPNYSSELNVNALELDDSALYLCASSLVGQPYEQYFGPGTRLTVT.

The CDR3 bases are TGTGCCAGCACCCTCCTACGGACAGAGACCACTGAAGCTTTCTTT. Residues: CASTLLRTETTEAFF. The J gene is TRBJ1-1, the V gene TRBV6-4, with D possibly being TRBD1 (6 bases). Germline V gives CDR1 MRHNA, CDR2 SNTAGT. The V gene lost 7 bases and the J gene lost 4 bases, with 19 bases spanning the gap. The CDR3 has 15 residues.

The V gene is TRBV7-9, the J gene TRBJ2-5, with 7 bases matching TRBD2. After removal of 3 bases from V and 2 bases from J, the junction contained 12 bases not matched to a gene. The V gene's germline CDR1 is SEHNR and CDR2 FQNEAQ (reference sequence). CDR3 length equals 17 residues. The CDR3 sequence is CASSFRTRESGQETQYF. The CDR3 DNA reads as TGTGCCAGCAGCTTCCGAACGCGGGAGAGCGGTCAAGAGACCCAGTACTTC.

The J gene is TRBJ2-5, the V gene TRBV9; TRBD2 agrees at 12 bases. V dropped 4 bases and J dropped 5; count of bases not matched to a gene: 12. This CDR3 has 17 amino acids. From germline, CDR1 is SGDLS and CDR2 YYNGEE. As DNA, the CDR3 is TGTGCCAGCAGCCCATCCGGACTAGCGGGGTTTAGGGAGACCCAGTACTTC. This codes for CASSPSGLAGFRETQYF.

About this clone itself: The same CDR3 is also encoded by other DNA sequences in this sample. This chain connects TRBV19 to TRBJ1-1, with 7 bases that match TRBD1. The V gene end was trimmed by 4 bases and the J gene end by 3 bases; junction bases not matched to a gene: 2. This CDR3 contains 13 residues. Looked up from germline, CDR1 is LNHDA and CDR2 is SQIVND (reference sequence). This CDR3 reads CASSTGQDTEAFF. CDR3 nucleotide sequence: TGTGCCAGTAGTACTGGACAGGACACTGAAGCTTTCTTT.

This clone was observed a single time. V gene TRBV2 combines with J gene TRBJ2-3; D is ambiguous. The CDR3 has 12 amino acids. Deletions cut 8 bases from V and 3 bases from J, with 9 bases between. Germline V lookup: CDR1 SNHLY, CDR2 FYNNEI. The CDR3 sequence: CASGPSTDTQYF. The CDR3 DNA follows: TGTGCCAGCGGACCCTCGACAGATACGCAGTATTTT. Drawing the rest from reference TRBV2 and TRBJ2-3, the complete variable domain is EPEVTQTPSHQVTQMGQEVILRCVPISNHLYFYWYRQILGQKVEFLVSFYNNEISEKSEIFDDQFSVERPDGSNFTLKIRSTKLEDSAMYFCASGPSTDTQYFGPGTRLTVL.

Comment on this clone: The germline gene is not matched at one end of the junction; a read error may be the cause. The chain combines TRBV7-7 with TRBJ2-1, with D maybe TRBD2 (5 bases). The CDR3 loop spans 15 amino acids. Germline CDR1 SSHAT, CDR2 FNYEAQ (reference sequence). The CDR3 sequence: CASSLARHGHNEQFF. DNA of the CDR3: TGTGCTAGCAGCTTAGCGAGGCACGGGCACAATGAGCAGTTCTTC.

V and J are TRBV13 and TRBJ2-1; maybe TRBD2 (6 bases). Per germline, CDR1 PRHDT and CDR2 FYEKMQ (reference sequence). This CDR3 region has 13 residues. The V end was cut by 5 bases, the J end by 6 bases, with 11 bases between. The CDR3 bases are TGTGCCAGCAGCGAGCGACTAGTCAATGAGCAGTTCTTC. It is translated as CASSERLVNEQFF.

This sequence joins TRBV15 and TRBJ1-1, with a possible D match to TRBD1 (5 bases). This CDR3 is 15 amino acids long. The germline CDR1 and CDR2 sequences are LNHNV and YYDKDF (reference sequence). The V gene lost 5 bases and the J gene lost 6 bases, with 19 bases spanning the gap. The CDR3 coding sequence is TGTGCCACCAGCTCGGGTATGGGGGATGTCTCTGAAGCTTTCTTT. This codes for CATSSGMGDVSEAFF.

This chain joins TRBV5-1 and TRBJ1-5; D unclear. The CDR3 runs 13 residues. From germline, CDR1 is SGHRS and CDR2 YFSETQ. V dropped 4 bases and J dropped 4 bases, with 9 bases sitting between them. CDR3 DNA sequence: TGCGCCAGCAGCCACGGACCGAATCAGCCCCAGCATTTT. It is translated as CASSHGPNQPQHF.

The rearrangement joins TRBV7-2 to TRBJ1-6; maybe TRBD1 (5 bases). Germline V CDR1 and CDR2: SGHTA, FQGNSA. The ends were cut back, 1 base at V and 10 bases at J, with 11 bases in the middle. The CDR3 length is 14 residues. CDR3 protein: CASSLGTGGSPLHF. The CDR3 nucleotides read TGTGCCAGCAGCTTAGGAACAGGTGGATCACCCCTCCACTTT.

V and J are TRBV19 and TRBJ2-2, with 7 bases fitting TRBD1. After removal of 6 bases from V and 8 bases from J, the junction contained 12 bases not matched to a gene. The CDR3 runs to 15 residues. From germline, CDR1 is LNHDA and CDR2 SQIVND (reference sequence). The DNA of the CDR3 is TGTGCCAGTAGCCCCCTCGACAGGGCGGCGGGGGAGCTGTTTTTT. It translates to CASSPLDRAAGELFF.

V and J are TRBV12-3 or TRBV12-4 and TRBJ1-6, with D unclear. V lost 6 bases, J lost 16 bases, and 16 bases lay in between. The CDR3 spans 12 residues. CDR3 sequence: CASSSAAVQLHF. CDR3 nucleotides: TGTGCCAGCAGCTCGGCGGCCGTACAACTCCACTTT.

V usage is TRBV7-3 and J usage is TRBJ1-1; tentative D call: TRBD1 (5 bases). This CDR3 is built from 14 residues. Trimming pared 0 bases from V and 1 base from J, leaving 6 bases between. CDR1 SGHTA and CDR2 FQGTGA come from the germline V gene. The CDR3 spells CASSLTGENTEAFF. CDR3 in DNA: TGTGCCAGCAGCTTAACAGGGGAGAACACTGAAGCTTTCTTT.

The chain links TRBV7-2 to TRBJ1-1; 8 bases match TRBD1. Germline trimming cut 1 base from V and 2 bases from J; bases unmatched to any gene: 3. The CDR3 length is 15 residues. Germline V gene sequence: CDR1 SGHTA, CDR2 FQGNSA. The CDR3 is CASSLEDRANTEAFF. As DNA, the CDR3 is TGTGCCAGCAGCTTAGAGGACAGGGCTAACACTGAAGCTTTCTTT.

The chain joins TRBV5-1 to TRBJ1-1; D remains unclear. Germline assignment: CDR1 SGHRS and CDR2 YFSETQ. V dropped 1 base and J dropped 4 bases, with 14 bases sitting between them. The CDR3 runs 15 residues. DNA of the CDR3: TGCGCCAGCAGCTTGAGTCCCCAGTCTGGCACTGAAGCTTTCTTT. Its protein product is CASSLSPQSGTEAFF. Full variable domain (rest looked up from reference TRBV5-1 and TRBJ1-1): KAGVTQTPRYLIKTRGQQVTLSCSPISGHRSVSWYQQTPGQGLQFLFEYFSETQRNKGNFPGRFSGRQFSNSRSEMNVSTLELGDSALYLCASSLSPQSGTEAFFGQGTRLTVV.

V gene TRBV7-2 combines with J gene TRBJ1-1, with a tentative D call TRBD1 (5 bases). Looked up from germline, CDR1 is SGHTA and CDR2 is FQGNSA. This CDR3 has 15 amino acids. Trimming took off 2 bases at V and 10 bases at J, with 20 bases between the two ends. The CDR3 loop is CASSLTADMPHGAFF. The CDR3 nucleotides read TGTGCCAGCAGCTTAACAGCGGACATGCCACATGGAGCTTTCTTT.

This CDR3 is CASKSGATGNYGYTF. The CDR3 region has the DNA TGTGCCAGCAAATCCGGGGCCACCGGTAACTATGGCTACACCTTC. The chain has TRBV19 and TRBJ1-2; maybe TRBD1 (5 bases). From germline, CDR1 is LNHDA and CDR2 SQIVND (reference sequence). Trimming took off 9 bases at V and 1 base at J, with 18 bases between the two ends. CDR3 length: 15 amino acids.

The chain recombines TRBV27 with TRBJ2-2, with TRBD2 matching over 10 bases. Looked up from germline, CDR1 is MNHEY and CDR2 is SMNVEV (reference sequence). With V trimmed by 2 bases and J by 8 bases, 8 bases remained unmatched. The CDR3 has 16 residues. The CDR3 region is CASSLLSGGMGGELFF. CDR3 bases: TGTGCCAGCAGTTTACTTAGCGGGGGGATGGGTGGGGAGCTGTTTTTT.

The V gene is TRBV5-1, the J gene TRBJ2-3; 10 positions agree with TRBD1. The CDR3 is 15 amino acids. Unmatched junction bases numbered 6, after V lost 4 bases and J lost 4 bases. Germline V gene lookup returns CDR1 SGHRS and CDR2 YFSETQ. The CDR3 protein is CASSLGQGVSDTQYF. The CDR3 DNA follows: TGCGCCAGCAGCCTCGGACAGGGGGTTTCAGATACGCAGTATTTT.

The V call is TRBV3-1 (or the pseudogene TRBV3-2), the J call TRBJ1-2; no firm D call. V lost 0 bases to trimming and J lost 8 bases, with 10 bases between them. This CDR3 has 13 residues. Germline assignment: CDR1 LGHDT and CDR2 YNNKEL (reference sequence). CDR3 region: CASSQDERLGYTF. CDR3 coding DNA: TGTGCCAGCAGCCAAGACGAACGGCTGGGCTACACCTTC.

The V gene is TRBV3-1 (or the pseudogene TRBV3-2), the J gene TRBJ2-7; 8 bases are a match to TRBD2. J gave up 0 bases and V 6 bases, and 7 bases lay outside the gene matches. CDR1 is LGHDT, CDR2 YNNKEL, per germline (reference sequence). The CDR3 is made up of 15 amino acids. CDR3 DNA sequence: TGTGCCAGCAGTCACAGCGGGGGCCTCTCCTACGAGCAGTACTTC. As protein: CASSHSGGLSYEQYF.

The CDR3 loop reads CASIGVSGSYNEQFF. Written as DNA, the CDR3 is TGTGCCAGCATCGGCGTGTCCGGGTCTTACAATGAGCAGTTCTTC. The chain recombines TRBV11-2 with TRBJ2-1; D gene uncertain. Trimming removed 7 bases from V and 4 bases from J, with 17 bases in between. The CDR3 contains 15 residues. Germline CDR1 reads SGHAT; CDR2 reads FQNNGV.

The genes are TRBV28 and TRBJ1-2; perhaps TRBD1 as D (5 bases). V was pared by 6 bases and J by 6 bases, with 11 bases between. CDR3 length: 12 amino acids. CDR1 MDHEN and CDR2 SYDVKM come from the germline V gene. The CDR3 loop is CASRRGGDGYTF. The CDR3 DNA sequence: TGTGCCAGCAGGAGGGGAGGCGATGGCTACACCTTC.

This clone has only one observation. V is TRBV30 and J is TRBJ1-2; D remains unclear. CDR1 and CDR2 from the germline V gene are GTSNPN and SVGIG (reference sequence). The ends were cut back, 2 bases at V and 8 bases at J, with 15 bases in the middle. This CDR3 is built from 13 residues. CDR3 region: CAWSSGLGRGYTF. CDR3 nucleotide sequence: TGTGCCTGGAGTTCCGGGCTTGGAAGGGGCTACACCTTC.

In DNA, the CDR3 is TGCGCCAGCAGTCAAACCCCCGACAGGTTCTCTGGAAACACCATATATTTT. Translation gives CASSQTPDRFSGNTIYF. The rearrangement uses TRBV10-1 and TRBJ1-3; maybe TRBD1 (6 bases). V was shortened by 5 bases and J by 0 bases, with 17 bases between the two germline ends. Germline CDR1 WNHNN, CDR2 SYGVQD (reference sequence). The length of the CDR3 is 17 residues.

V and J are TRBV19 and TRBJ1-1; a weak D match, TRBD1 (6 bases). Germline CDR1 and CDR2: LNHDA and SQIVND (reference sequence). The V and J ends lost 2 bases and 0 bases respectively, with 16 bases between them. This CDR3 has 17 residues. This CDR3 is CASSISRRDIMNTEAFF. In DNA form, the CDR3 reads TGTGCCAGTAGTATATCCCGACGGGACATTATGAACACTGAAGCTTTCTTT.

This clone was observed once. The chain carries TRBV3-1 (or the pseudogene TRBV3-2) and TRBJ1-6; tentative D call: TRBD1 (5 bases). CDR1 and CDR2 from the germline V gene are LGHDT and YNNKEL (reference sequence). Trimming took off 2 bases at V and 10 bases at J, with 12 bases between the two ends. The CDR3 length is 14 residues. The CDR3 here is CASSQSGGRSPLHF. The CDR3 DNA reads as TGTGCCAGCAGCCAATCCGGGGGAAGGTCACCCCTCCACTTT.